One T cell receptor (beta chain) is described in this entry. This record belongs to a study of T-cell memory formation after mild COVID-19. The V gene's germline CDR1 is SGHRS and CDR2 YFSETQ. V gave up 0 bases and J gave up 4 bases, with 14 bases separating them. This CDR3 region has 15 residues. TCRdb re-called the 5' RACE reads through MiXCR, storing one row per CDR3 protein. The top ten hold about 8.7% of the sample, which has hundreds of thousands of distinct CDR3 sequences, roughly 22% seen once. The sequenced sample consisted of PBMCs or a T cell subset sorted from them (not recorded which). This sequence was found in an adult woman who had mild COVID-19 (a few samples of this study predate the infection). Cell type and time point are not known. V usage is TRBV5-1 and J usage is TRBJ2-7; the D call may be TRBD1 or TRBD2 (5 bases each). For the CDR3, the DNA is TGCGCCAGCAGCTTGGGGTCCGGGGCCGCATACGAGCAGTACTTC. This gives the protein CASSLGSGAAYEQYF.